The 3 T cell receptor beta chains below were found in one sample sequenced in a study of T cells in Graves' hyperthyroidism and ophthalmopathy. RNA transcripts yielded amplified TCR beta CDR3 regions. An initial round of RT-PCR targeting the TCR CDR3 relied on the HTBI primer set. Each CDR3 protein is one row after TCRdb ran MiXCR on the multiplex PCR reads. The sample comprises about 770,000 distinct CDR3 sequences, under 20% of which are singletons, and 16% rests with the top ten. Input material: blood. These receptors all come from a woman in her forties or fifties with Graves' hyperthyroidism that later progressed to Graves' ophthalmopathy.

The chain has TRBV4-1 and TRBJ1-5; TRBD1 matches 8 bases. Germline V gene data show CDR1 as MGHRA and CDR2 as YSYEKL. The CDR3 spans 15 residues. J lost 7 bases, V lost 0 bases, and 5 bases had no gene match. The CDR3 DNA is TGCGCCAGCAGCCAAGACAGGGGGCAACGGCAGCCCCAGCATTTT. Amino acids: CASSQDRGQRQPQHF.

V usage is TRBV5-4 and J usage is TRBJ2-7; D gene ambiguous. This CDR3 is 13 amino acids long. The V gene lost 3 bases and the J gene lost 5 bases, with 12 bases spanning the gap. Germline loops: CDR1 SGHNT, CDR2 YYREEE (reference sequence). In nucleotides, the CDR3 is TGTGCCAGCAGCTCCAAGCTTCCAGACGAGCAGTACTTC. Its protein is CASSSKLPDEQYF. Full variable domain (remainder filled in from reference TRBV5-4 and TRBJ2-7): ETGVTQSPTHLIKTRGQQVTLRCSSQSGHNTVSWYQQALGQGPQFIFQYYREEENGRGNFPPRFSGLQFPNYSSELNVNALELDDSALYLCASSSKLPDEQYFGPGTRLTVT.

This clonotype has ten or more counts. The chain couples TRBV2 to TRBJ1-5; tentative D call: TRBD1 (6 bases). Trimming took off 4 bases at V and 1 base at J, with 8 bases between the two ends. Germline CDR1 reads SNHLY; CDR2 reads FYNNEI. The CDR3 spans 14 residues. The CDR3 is CASSAQGSNQPQHF. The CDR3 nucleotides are TGTGCCAGCAGTGCGCAGGGGAGCAATCAGCCCCAGCATTTT.